These T cell receptor beta chains were read from a single sample in a study of OX40 agonist ivuxolimab in advanced cancers. TCRdb keeps only in-frame clones here, not all; method: immunoSEQ multiplex PCR. Here the sample spans some 65,000 clones, roughly 87% being singletons. The sequencing here drew on CD4+ or CD8+ T cells sorted from blood, taken in a trial of the OX40 agonist ivuxolimab. Receptors originate from an adult with an advanced solid tumor such as melanoma, head and neck, liver or kidney cancer. Each CDR3 is given with its conserved first and last residue. The D gene is left open where the match is weak. Rows give clone size only sometimes, using once, few, many, or a class for an expanded clone.

>.|TRBV6-1|.|TRBJ1-2
TGTGCCAGCAGTGAATGGGCAGCCTCGTTTAACTATGGCTACACCTTC
CASSEWAASFNYGYTF
>once|TRBV5-1|.|TRBJ2-7
TGCGCCAACAGAGAGTCCCCAGGGGAGCAGTACTTC
CANRESPGEQYF
>.|TRBV7-6|.|TRBJ1-6
TGTGCCAGCAGCTTAGGACAGGTGAATTCACCCCTCCACTTT
CASSLGQVNSPLHF
>.|TRBV27|.|TRBJ2-1
TGTGCCAGCAGTGAGAACAAAGGCGGGAATGAGCAGTTCTTC
CASSENKGGNEQFF
>.|TRBV11-1|.|TRBJ2-2
TGTGCCAGCAGCTTCATCCCCGGGACCGGGGAGCTGTTTTTT
CASSFIPGTGELFF
>.|TRBV11-1|TRBD1|TRBJ2-2
TGTGCCAGCAGCTTTCTGGCCCCAGGACAGGGGTGGACCGGGGAGCTGTTTTTT
CASSFLAPGQGWTGELFF
>.|TRBV30|TRBD1|TRBJ2-7
TGTGCCTGGACCCGGACAGGGAGTCACTACGAGCAGTACTTC
CAWTRTGSHYEQYF
>.|TRBV7-6|TRBD2|TRBJ2-1
TGTGCCAGCAGCTCAGGACTAGCAAATGAGCAGTTCTTC
CASSSGLANEQFF
>.|TRBV6-6|TRBD1|TRBJ1-5
TGTGCCAGCAGTTACTCAGGGGGCCCCGAGCCCCAGCATTTT
CASSYSGGPEPQHF
>.|TRBV7-3|.|TRBJ1-1
TGTGCCAGCAGCCTTGGGACCAGTCACACTGAAGCTTTCTTT
CASSLGTSHTEAFF
>.|TRBV7-8|.|TRBJ2-1
TGTGCCAGCAGCTTAGTGGGGTACAATGAGCAGTTCTTC
CASSLVGYNEQFF
>once|TRBV18|.|TRBJ2-2
TGTGCCAGCTCACCACCCGGACCCCGGGGTGGCGGGGAGCTGTTTTTT
CASSPPGPRGGGELFF
>.|TRBV10-3|TRBD2|TRBJ2-3
TGTGCCATCAGCCGGGGGGGCCCATCCCAAGATACGCAGTATTTT
CAISRGGPSQDTQYF
>.|TRBV27|TRBD1|TRBJ1-2
TGTGCCAGCAGTTTATCGCCTCAGGGGGTCTATGGCTACACCTTC
CASSLSPQGVYGYTF
>.|TRBV6-6|TRBD1|TRBJ1-5
TGTGCCAGCAGTGTCTCGGGACAGGGCAGCCAGCCCCAGCATTTT
CASSVSGQGSQPQHF
>.|TRBV9|TRBD1|TRBJ2-3
TGTGCCAGCAGCTCCGGGACAGGGAGGACAGATACGCAGTATTTT
CASSSGTGRTDTQYF
>.|TRBV7-8|.|TRBJ1-6
TGTGCCAGCAGGGAACAGCCCCCTCATAATTCACCCCTCCACTTT
CASREQPPHNSPLHF
>once|TRBV5-1|TRBD2|TRBJ2-5
TGCGCCAGCAGCTCGGGGGGTGGCTCAGAGACCCAGTACTTC
CASSSGGGSETQYF
>.|TRBV6-5|TRBD1|TRBJ2-7
TGTGCCAGCAGTTACAGGACAGGGGGCCCGTACGAGCAGTACTTC
CASSYRTGGPYEQYF
>.|TRBV7-9|.|TRBJ1-1
TGTGCCAGCAGCCAAGCAGGGAACACTGAAGCTTTCTTT
CASSQAGNTEAFF
>.|TRBV6-6|TRBD1|TRBJ1-4
TGTGCCAGCAGTTACGGGCAGGGGGTTGAAAAACTGTTTTTT
CASSYGQGVEKLFF
>few|TRBV19|TRBD1|TRBJ2-1
TGTGCCAGTAGTATAGTGGGGACAGGGTCAAGCGAGCAGTTCTTC
CASSIVGTGSSEQFF
>.|TRBV7-7|.|TRBJ1-3
TGTGCTAGCAGCTTAGATGGTCCAGGCTCTGGAAACACCATATATTTT
CASSLDGPGSGNTIYF
>.|TRBV5-1|TRBD1|TRBJ1-4
TGCGCCAGCACCAGGGGGGGTAGTGAAAAACTGTTTTTT
CASTRGGSEKLFF
>.|TRBV18|.|TRBJ1-3
TGTGCCAGCTCACCACTGATAGCCTTGGGGTCTGGAAACACCATATATTTT
CASSPLIALGSGNTIYF
>.|TRBV7-9|.|TRBJ2-7
TGTGCCAGCAGCTTAAGTTCCGGGGCATACGAGCAGTACTTC
CASSLSSGAYEQYF
>once|TRBV9|TRBD2|TRBJ2-3
TGTGCCAGCAGCGTAGTGGCTAGCGGGGGAGATACGCAGTATTTT
CASSVVASGGDTQYF
>few|TRBV5-1|.|TRBJ1-6
TGCGCCAGCAGCTCAGCCGGTCAGAGGGATTCACCCCTCCACTTT
CASSSAGQRDSPLHF
>.|TRBV5-1|.|TRBJ1-2
TGCGCCAGCAGCCAGCACAGGGATGGAGGCTACACCTTC
CASSQHRDGGYTF
>.|TRBV11-2|.|TRBJ2-2
TGTGCCAGCAGCTTAGAATCGTGGTCCGGGGAGCTGTTTTTT
CASSLESWSGELFF
>.|TRBV6-6|TRBD1|TRBJ1-1
TGTGCCAGCAGTTATACGGACAGGGATTACACTGAAGCTTTCTTT
CASSYTDRDYTEAFF
>.|TRBV7-9|TRBD1|TRBJ1-1
TGTGCCAGCAGCTTAGCGCAGGGGGCCACTGAAGCTTTCTTT
CASSLAQGATEAFF
>.|TRBV18|.|TRBJ1-1
TGTGCCAGCTCACCAATGCGGGGGCGAGGGAACACTGAAGCTTTCTTT
CASSPMRGRGNTEAFF
>.|TRBV11-2|TRBD1|TRBJ1-5
TGTGCCAGCAGCCCCGACAGGGGGCCCAATCAGCCCCAGCATTTT
CASSPDRGPNQPQHF
>few|TRBV5-1|.|TRBJ1-6
TGCGCCAGCAGCCAAGACTCCTATAATTCACCCCTCCACTTT
CASSQDSYNSPLHF
>.|TRBV7-9|.|TRBJ2-7
TGTGCCAGCAGCTCTCAGGGCTACGAGCAGTACTTC
CASSSQGYEQYF
>.|TRBV11-3|TRBD1|TRBJ2-1
TGTGCCAGCAGCCCCGGGACAGTCTCAGGGTCCTACAATGAGCAGTTCTTC
CASSPGTVSGSYNEQFF
>.|TRBV28|.|TRBJ1-2
TGTGCCAGCAAACGACCCCAGGACTATGGCTACACCTTC
CASKRPQDYGYTF
>.|TRBV19|.|TRBJ1-1
TGTGCCAGTAGTCAGGCGGGGTTGAACACTGAAGCTTTCTTT
CASSQAGLNTEAFF
>.|TRBV7-2|TRBD2|TRBJ2-5
TGTGCCAGCAGCTGGTCCGGGACTACGAAAGAGACCCAGTACTTC
CASSWSGTTKETQYF
>.|TRBV29-1|TRBD1|TRBJ1-1
TGCAGCGTTGGGAGAACAGGGGGCAGGAACACTGAAGCTTTCTTT
CSVGRTGGRNTEAFF
>.|TRBV9|.|TRBJ2-5
TGTGCCAGCAGCGTAGGATTACGAGGCGAAGAGACCCAGTACTTC
CASSVGLRGEETQYF
>.|TRBV10-2|.|TRBJ2-2
TGCGCCAGCCTCCCCGGCGGGACCGGGGAGCTGTTTTTT
CASLPGGTGELFF
>.|TRBV18|.|TRBJ1-1
TGTGCCAGCTCACCACCCCAGGCTATGAACACTGAAGCTTTCTTT
CASSPPQAMNTEAFF